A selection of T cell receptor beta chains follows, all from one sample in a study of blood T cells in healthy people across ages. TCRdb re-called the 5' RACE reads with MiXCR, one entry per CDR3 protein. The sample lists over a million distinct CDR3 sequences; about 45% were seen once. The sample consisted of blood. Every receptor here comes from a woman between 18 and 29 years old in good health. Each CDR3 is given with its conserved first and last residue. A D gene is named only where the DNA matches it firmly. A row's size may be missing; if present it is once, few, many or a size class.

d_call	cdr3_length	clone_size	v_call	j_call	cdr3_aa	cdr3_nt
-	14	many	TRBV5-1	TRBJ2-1	CASSETGPYNEQFF	TGTGCCAGCAGTGAAACGGGACCCTACAATGAGCAGTTCTTC
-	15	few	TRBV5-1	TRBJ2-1	CASSLGTNIGNEQFF	TGCGCCAGCAGCTTGGGGACCAACATTGGGAATGAGCAGTTCTTC
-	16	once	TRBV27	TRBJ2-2	CASSSRTNGSIGELFF	TGTGCCAGCAGTTCCAGGACTAACGGGAGTATCGGGGAGCTGTTTTTT
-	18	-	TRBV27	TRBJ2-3	CASSSGRLAGLSTDTQYF	TGTGCCAGCAGCTCCGGGCGACTTGCGGGACTGAGCACAGATACGCAGTATTTT
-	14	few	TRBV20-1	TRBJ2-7	CSAQMGQQHSEQYF	TGCAGTGCCCAGATGGGACAACAACATTCCGAGCAGTACTTC
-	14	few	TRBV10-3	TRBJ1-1	CAISESFGYTEAFF	TGTGCCATCAGTGAGTCTTTCGGGTACACTGAAGCTTTCTTT
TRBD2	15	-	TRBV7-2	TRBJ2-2	CASSLNGGAIGELFF	TGTGCCAGCAGCTTAAACGGGGGGGCAATCGGGGAGCTGTTTTTT
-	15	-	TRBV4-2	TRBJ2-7	CASSQDPAASYEQYF	TGTGCCAGCAGCCAAGATCCGGCGGCCTCCTACGAGCAGTACTTC
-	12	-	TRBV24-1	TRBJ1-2	CAASDSGWGYTF	TGTGCCGCCAGTGATTCTGGCTGGGGCTACACCTTC
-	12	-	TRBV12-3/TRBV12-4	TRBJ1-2	CTSSLGQQGYTF	TGTACCAGCAGTCTAGGACAACAAGGCTACACCTTC
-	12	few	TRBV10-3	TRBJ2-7	CAISGGWYEQYF	TGTGCCATCAGTGGGGGGTGGTACGAGCAGTACTTC
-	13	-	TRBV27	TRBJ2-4	CASSSSSENIQYF	TGTGCCAGCAGTTCCTCCTCGGAAAACATTCAGTACTTC
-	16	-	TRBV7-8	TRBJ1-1	CASSRYPGTTNTEAFF	TGTGCCAGCAGCCGTTACCCCGGGACAACTAACACTGAAGCTTTCTTT
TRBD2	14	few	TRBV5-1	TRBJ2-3	CASRSGGLPDTQYF	TGCGCCAGCAGGAGCGGGGGGTTGCCAGATACGCAGTATTTT